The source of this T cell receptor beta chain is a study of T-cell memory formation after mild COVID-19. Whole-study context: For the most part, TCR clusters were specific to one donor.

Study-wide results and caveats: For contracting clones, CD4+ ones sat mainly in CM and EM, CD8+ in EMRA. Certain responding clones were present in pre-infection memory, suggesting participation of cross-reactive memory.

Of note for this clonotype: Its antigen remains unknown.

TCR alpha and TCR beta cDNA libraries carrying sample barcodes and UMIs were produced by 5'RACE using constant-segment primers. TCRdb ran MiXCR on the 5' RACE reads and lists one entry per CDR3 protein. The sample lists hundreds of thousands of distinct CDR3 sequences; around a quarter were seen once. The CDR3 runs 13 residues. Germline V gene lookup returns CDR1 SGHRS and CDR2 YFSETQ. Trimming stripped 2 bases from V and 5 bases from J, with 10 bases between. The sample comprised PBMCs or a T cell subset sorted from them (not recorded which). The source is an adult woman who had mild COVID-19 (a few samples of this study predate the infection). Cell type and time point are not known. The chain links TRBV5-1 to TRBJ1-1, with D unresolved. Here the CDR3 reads CASSFSPRTEAFF. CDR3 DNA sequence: TGCGCCAGCAGCTTCAGCCCCCGAACTGAAGCTTTCTTT.